A single sample is the source of the 27 T cell receptor beta chains below, sequenced in a study of cytomegalovirus exposure and HLA in healthy donors. Both 60 Vbeta primers and 13 Jbeta primers went into the PCR. Using immunoSEQ multiplex PCR, the repertoire was profiled, and TCRdb retains in-frame clones only, with some absent. The table has approximately 130,000 clones, 70% to 80% seen once; the top ten hold about 2%. Sequenced input: PBMCs. These TCRs come from a female donor in good health and CMV-seropositive.

This chain connects TRBV5-4 to TRBJ1-1; 7 bases agree with TRBD1. The J segment lost 1 base and the V segment lost 3 bases, leaving 3 bases of the junction unmatched. The CDR3 is 14 residues long. From germline, CDR1 is SGHNT and CDR2 YYREEE (reference sequence). CDR3 coding DNA: TGTGCCAGCAGCTCGGACAGGCGGAACACTGAAGCTTTCTTT. Protein: CASSSDRRNTEAFF.

The chain is built from TRBV6-5 and TRBJ2-7; 8 bases agree with TRBD1. Trimming removed 0 bases from V and 6 bases from J; junction bases left unmatched: 4. CDR3 length: 14 amino acids. Germline assignment: CDR1 MNHEY and CDR2 SVGAGI. CDR3 protein: CASSYSGRGLEQYF. CDR3 DNA sequence: TGTGCCAGCAGTTACTCTGGCAGGGGGCTCGAGCAGTACTTC.

The chain is built from TRBV30 and TRBJ2-5; TRBD1 matches at 8 bases. This CDR3 spans 12 amino acids. After removal of 5 bases from V and 3 bases from J, the junction contained 2 bases not matched to a gene. Per the germline V gene, CDR1 is GTSNPN and CDR2 is SVGIG (reference sequence). In nucleotides, the CDR3 is TGTGCCTGGGGACAGGGAAAAGAGACCCAGTACTTC. Translating it yields CAWGQGKETQYF.

The CDR3 bases are TGTGCCAGCAGCGTAGACAGGGGGTTTGGCTATGGCTACACCTTC. Translation: CASSVDRGFGYGYTF. The gene calls are TRBV5-4 and TRBJ1-2, with 9 bases that match TRBD1. Germline CDR1 and CDR2: SGHNT and YYREEE (reference sequence). V was clipped by 4 bases and J by 4 bases; unmatched bases: 8. The CDR3 sequence is 15 residues long.

CDR3 region: CASSVGRASVTAFF. For the CDR3, the DNA is TGTGCCAGCAGTGTGGGCAGGGCGAGCGTGACAGCTTTCTTT. The rearrangement joins TRBV2 to TRBJ1-1; weak D call: TRBD1 (5 bases). Germline CDR1 and CDR2: SNHLY and FYNNEI. CDR3 size: 14 residues. V lost 4 bases to trimming and J lost 10 bases, with 19 bases between them.

The chain employs TRBV10-3 and TRBJ2-3; 8 nucleotides match TRBD2. The J segment lost 2 bases and the V segment lost 3 bases, leaving 4 bases of the junction unmatched. The CDR3 totals 15 residues. Germline V gives CDR1 ENHRY, CDR2 SYGVKD. The CDR3 spells CAISDTSGNTDTQYF. The CDR3 DNA follows: TGTGCCATCAGTGATACTAGCGGTAACACAGATACGCAGTATTTT.

The rearrangement joins TRBV2 to TRBJ1-1, with TRBD1 matching over 8 bases. Germline CDR1 is SNHLY and CDR2 is FYNNEI. The CDR3 has 17 residues. V gave up 3 bases and J gave up 4 bases; unmatched junction bases: 13. The CDR3 reads CASSERAGGGQGTEAFF. The CDR3 DNA reads TGTGCCAGCAGTGAGAGGGCAGGGGGTGGACAGGGCACTGAAGCTTTCTTT.

This clone turned up a few times. V usage is TRBV6-1 and J usage is TRBJ1-2; no definite D call. Trimming took off 4 bases at V and 4 bases at J, with 13 bases between the two ends. The CDR3 sequence is 14 residues long. Germline CDR1 is MNHNS and CDR2 is SASEGT. The CDR3 sequence is CASSATDGFYGYTF. The CDR3 DNA sequence: TGTGCCAGCAGTGCCACCGACGGGTTCTATGGCTACACCTTC.

The chain combines TRBV6-1 with TRBJ1-2; the match to TRBD1 covers 8 bases. The V segment lost 7 bases and the J segment 4 bases; nucleotides outside the gene matches: 11. This CDR3 spans 15 amino acids. The V gene's germline CDR1 is MNHNS and CDR2 SASEGT. The CDR3 spells CASTSWQGARYGYTF. CDR3 coding DNA: TGTGCCAGCACTTCGTGGCAGGGGGCCCGCTATGGCTACACCTTC.

A note on this clone: A read error may account for a junction end that differs from germline. The rearrangement uses TRBV10-1 and TRBJ1-4, with 9 positions matching TRBD1. The CDR3 has 17 amino acids. Germline V gives CDR1 WNHNN, CDR2 SYGVQD (reference sequence). CDR3 coding DNA: TGCGCCAGCAGGTGGGGGACAGGGTCTAAAGGGGGCGAAAATCTGTTTTTT. This translates into CASRWGTGSKGGENLFF.

This clone was seen only a few times. The V and J genes are TRBV28 and TRBJ1-1; 11 bases match TRBD1. There are 16 residues in the CDR3. Trimming at V came to 3 bases and at J to 5 bases, leaving 8 bases not matched to a gene. The V gene's germline CDR1 is MDHEN and CDR2 SYDVKM. The CDR3 coding sequence is TGTGCCAGCAGTTTTCGTGGGACAGGGGGACAGACTGAAGCTTTCTTT. This gives the protein CASSFRGTGGQTEAFF.

V gene TRBV6-5 combines with J gene TRBJ1-2; possible D gene TRBD1, 6 bases. The CDR3 length is 14 residues. The germline gives CDR1 MNHEY, CDR2 SVGAGI. Trimming took 6 bases from V and 9 from J, leaving 20 bases between them. The CDR3 protein is CASRLAGTSASYTF. Here the CDR3 DNA reads TGTGCCAGCAGGCTGGCCGGGACAAGCGCGAGCTACACCTTC.

This clone was seen a handful of times. CDR3 residues: CASQAFSGINEKLFF. In DNA, the CDR3 is TGCGCCAGCCAAGCTTTCTCAGGGATTAATGAAAAACTGTTTTTT. This chain links TRBV5-1 with TRBJ1-4; weak D call: TRBD1 (5 bases). This CDR3 has 15 residues. Germline V gene lookup returns CDR1 SGHRS and CDR2 YFSETQ. V was cut by 7 bases and J by 4 bases, with 17 bases left in between.

CDR3 DNA sequence: TGTGCCAGCAGCTCAGGACTAGCGGGCCAAGAGACCCAGTACTTC. Encoded protein: CASSSGLAGQETQYF. V usage is TRBV7-2 and J usage is TRBJ2-5; 11 bases align to TRBD2. With V trimmed by 4 bases and J by 1 base, 2 bases remained unmatched. The CDR3 length is 15 residues. Germline V gives CDR1 SGHTA, CDR2 FQGNSA. Combining the CDR3 with reference TRBV7-2 and TRBJ2-5 gives the whole variable domain GAGVSQSPSNKVTEKGKDVELRCDPISGHTALYWYRQSLGQGLEFLIYFQGNSAPDKSGLPSDRFSAERTGGSVSTLTIQRTQQEDSAVYLCASSSGLAGQETQYFGPGTRLLVL.

This chain links TRBV9 with TRBJ2-3; TRBD2 matches at 16 bases. Germline V CDR1 and CDR2: SGDLS, YYNGEE. CDR3 length: 17 residues. The V gene end was trimmed by 2 bases and the J gene end by 5 bases; junction bases not matched to a gene: 5. The CDR3 here is CASSVQGLAGGGDTQYF. CDR3 nucleotides: TGTGCCAGCAGCGTCCAGGGACTAGCGGGGGGGGGAGATACGCAGTATTTT. Supplemented by reference TRBV9 and TRBJ2-3, the full variable domain reads DSGVTQTPKHLITATGQRVTLRCSPRSGDLSVYWYQQSLDQGLQFLIQYYNGEERAKGNILERFSAQQFPDLHSELNLSSLELGDSALYFCASSVQGLAGGGDTQYFGPGTRLTVL.

The chain carries TRBV4-1 and TRBJ2-3; 7 nucleotides line up with TRBD2. Trimming took 2 bases from V and 0 from J; bases not matched to a gene: 8. This CDR3 region has 17 residues. Germline lookup yields CDR1 MGHRA and CDR2 YSYEKL. This CDR3 reads CASSQNREGSSTDTQYF. DNA for the CDR3: TGCGCCAGCAGCCAAAATAGGGAGGGAAGTAGCACAGATACGCAGTATTTT.

This clone was found a few times. The chain employs TRBV5-1 and TRBJ1-2; tentatively, D is TRBD1 (5 bases). This CDR3 contains 13 residues. Trimming took off 4 bases at V and 3 bases at J, with 10 bases between the two ends. The germline V gene encodes CDR1 SGHRS and CDR2 YFSETQ. CDR3 sequence (DNA): TGCGCCAGCAGCCTCGGGGGGGACTATGGCTACACCTTC. This gives the protein CASSLGGDYGYTF.

The rearrangement uses TRBV4-2 and TRBJ2-1, with TRBD1 identical over 8 bases. Germline V gene data show CDR1 as LGHNA and CDR2 as YNFKEQ. V was clipped by 1 base and J by 4 bases; unmatched bases: 9. The CDR3 covers 17 residues. For the CDR3, the DNA is TGTGCCAGCAGCCAAGCCGTCAGGGGGCCCGGGTACAATGAGCAGTTCTTC. Protein sequence: CASSQAVRGPGYNEQFF.

The chain employs TRBV27 and TRBJ1-2; D gene ambiguous. The CDR3 loop spans 16 amino acids. Deletions cut 1 base from V and 2 bases from J, with 14 bases between. Germline assignment: CDR1 MNHEY and CDR2 SMNVEV (reference sequence). The CDR3 protein is CASSLFSGRLNYGYTF. CDR3 coding DNA: TGTGCCAGCAGTTTATTTTCAGGCCGCTTAAACTATGGCTACACCTTC.

J is TRBJ2-7 and V is TRBV7-6, with D maybe TRBD2 (6 bases). The CDR3 spans 16 residues. Trimming took off 4 bases at V and 0 bases at J, with 16 bases between the two ends. In germline, CDR1 is SGHVS, CDR2 FNYEAQ. CDR3 residues: CASSSEGSEFSYEQYF. The CDR3 coding sequence is TGTGCCAGCAGCTCGGAGGGGTCAGAGTTCTCCTACGAGCAGTACTTC.

The chain carries TRBV6-6 and TRBJ1-5; 8 bases are a match to TRBD1. This CDR3 is built from 16 residues. V shed 6 bases, J shed 3 bases, and the junction held 10 bases outside the gene matches. Germline V gives CDR1 MNHNY, CDR2 SVGAGI (reference sequence). CDR3 coding DNA: TGTGCCAGCAGACCCGACGACAGGGGAGCCAATCAGCCCCAGCATTTT. This encodes CASRPDDRGANQPQHF.

J is TRBJ1-1 and V is TRBV7-3; 8 nucleotides match TRBD1. Per germline, CDR1 SGHTA and CDR2 FQGTGA. This CDR3 contains 14 residues. Germline trimming cut 5 bases from V and 1 base from J; bases unmatched to any gene: 3. This CDR3 is CASSEGQGNTEAFF. As DNA, the CDR3 is TGTGCCAGCAGCGAAGGACAGGGGAACACTGAAGCTTTCTTT.

The gene calls are TRBV29-1 and TRBJ2-3, with 11 bases fitting TRBD2. This CDR3 spans 16 amino acids. Trimming at V came to 7 bases and at J to 2 bases, leaving 11 bases not matched to a gene. CDR1 SQVTM and CDR2 ANQGSEA come from the germline V gene. The CDR3 spells CSAVEETSGITDTQYF. The DNA of the CDR3 is TGCAGCGCCGTCGAAGAGACTAGCGGGATCACAGATACGCAGTATTTT.

This clone was seen once. For the CDR3, the DNA is TGTGCCAGCAGCTTGGCGGAGAGGACAGCCTTCGTTTATGGCTACACCTTC. Translated, it gives CASSLAERTAFVYGYTF. The V gene is TRBV5-5, the J gene TRBJ1-2, with a possible D match to TRBD1 (6 bases). Germline-derived CDR1 and CDR2 are SGHKS and YYEKEE (reference sequence). The CDR3 spans 17 residues. Trimming stripped 0 bases from V and 5 bases from J, with 20 bases between.

This clone was counted a few times. The chain couples TRBV30 to TRBJ1-2, with 8 bases fitting TRBD1. Germline-derived CDR1 and CDR2 are GTSNPN and SVGIG (reference sequence). CDR3 length: 16 residues. V lost 2 bases, J lost 7 bases, and 15 bases stayed unmatched. CDR3 protein: CAWSLSGGASLRGYTF. The CDR3 DNA is TGTGCCTGGAGTCTGTCAGGGGGCGCCTCTCTCCGTGGCTACACCTTC.

The V and J genes are TRBV7-6 and TRBJ2-7; 9 bases match TRBD1. Germline V gives CDR1 SGHVS, CDR2 FNYEAQ. Trimming removed 5 bases from V and 1 base from J; junction bases left unmatched: 6. The CDR3 consists of 15 residues. In DNA, the CDR3 is TGTGCCAGCAGCCAGGGGACAGGGTTTTCCTACGAGCAGTACTTC. Translating gives CASSQGTGFSYEQYF.

This clone was counted only a few times. The chain uses TRBV27 and TRBJ1-5; perhaps TRBD1 as D (5 bases). V was trimmed by 9 bases and J by 4 bases, leaving 10 bases between them. The CDR3 consists of 12 residues. Germline CDR1 reads MNHEY; CDR2 reads SMNVEV (reference sequence). The CDR3 sequence: CARGVLNQPQHF. The CDR3 DNA is TGTGCCAGAGGGGTACTGAATCAGCCCCAGCATTTT.